This T cell receptor (beta chain) was found in a study of blood T cell repertoires in COVID-19. Original data processing: Estimated nucleated cell counts came from reference gene primer amplification. The data were produced by immunoSEQ multiplex PCR, yet TCRdb's version contains in-frame clones alone and is incomplete. D and trimming come from the DNA, and the V and J calls and clone size come from that table. The sample contains some 150,000 clones, around 87% of which appear only once. CDR3 length equals 14 residues. The germline V gene has CDR1 MDHEN and CDR2 SYDVKM. J was trimmed by 3 bases and V by 6 bases; bases with no gene match: 6.

The sequencing input was peripheral blood. The receptor was isolated from a woman aged 60-75 years with active COVID-19. The chain employs TRBV28 and TRBJ2-7; 9 bases line up with TRBD1. The CDR3 DNA reads TGTGCCAGCAGGTCCGGGACAGGGTACTACGAGCAGTACTTC. This sequence encodes CASRSGTGYYEQYF.